This entry concerns a single TCR beta chain. This record comes from a study of blood T cell repertoires in COVID-19. For the study at large: Acute and convalescent COVID-19 samples came from the United States, Italy and Spain. Nucleic acid was either cDNA or gDNA, and it came from T cells, B-cell-depleted T cells, or PBMCs.

Under the authors' procedure: Reference gene primer amplification gave nucleated cell count estimates. Repertoires were generated with immunoSEQ multiplex PCR, while TCRdb's copy carries only in-frame clones and drops some. That table is the source of V, J and clone size, and D and trimming were worked out from the DNA. The profile shows 90,000 or so clones, 85% to 90% of them singletons. Germline assignment: CDR1 SQVTM and CDR2 ANQGSEA. With 5 bases clipped from V and 3 bases from J, the junction kept 3 bases outside the gene matches. The CDR3 covers 14 residues. The chain links TRBV29-1 to TRBJ2-1; 11 bases map to TRBD2. The specimen was peripheral blood. The sequence was obtained from a woman of 80 years or more with active or convalescent COVID-19. CDR3 in DNA: TGCAGCGTTTCACTAGCGGGAGACTACAATGAGCAGTTCTTC. The encoded protein is CSVSLAGDYNEQFF.